This entry features one TCR beta chain sequence. Antigen specificity is unknown. The CDR3 consists of 13 residues. V shed 1 base and J shed 9 bases, with 12 bases lying between them. The germline CDR1 and CDR2 sequences are MGHDK and SYGVNS. A universal primer binding site was introduced by template switching. The final cDNA contained unique molecular identifiers. TCRdb used MiXCR to reprocess the 5' RACE reads, holding one entry per CDR3 protein. The table includes 100,000 or so distinct CDR3 sequences, 5.9% detected once. This entry is derived from a study of identical twins. Study-wide points: The study found that models underestimated out-of-frame TCR alpha sharing in monozygotic twins. Beta clonotypes that were abundant in cord blood contained fewer insertions, a pattern absent from memory repertoires.

The sample was memory T cells sorted from blood. This sequence was found in a woman aged 50 to 60 in good health. The chain couples TRBV25-1 to TRBJ2-5, with unresolved D. DNA for the CDR3: TGTGCCAGCAGTGAATGGCAGTTTGGGGCCCAGTACTTC. This translates into CASSEWQFGAQYF.